This paragraph reports one T cell receptor (beta chain). This CDR3 is built from 15 residues. The V and J ends lost 0 bases and 5 bases, in that order; junction bases with no gene match: 7. CDR1 is SGHDT and CDR2 is YYEEEE in the germline V gene. Original processing notes: For nucleated cells, counts were estimated from reference gene primer amplification. The method was immunoSEQ multiplex PCR; TCRdb's version includes in-frame clones alone and lacks a portion of them. Clonal size and the V and J genes are those of that table, whereas D and trimming came from the DNA. The profile covers 100,000 to 150,000 clones, with more than 75% appearing a single time and 3% to 4% taken by the ten largest. This specimen belongs to a study of blood T cell repertoires in COVID-19. The wider study: COVID-19 samples, acute and convalescent, were from the United States, Italy and Spain. The cDNA or gDNA used as material had been derived from T cells, B-cell-depleted T cells, or PBMCs.

The TCR was taken from a man aged 55-75 years with acute or convalescent COVID-19. Specimen: peripheral blood. The chain employs TRBV5-6 and TRBJ1-2; 7 bases fit TRBD1. CDR3 coding DNA: TGTGCCAGCAGCTTGGACTTGGGACAGATATATGGCTACACCTTC. Translating gives CASSLDLGQIYGYTF.